Below are 19 T cell receptor beta chains sequenced from a single sample in a study of neurological immune-mediated disorders. Each CDR3 protein is one row after TCRdb ran MiXCR on the 5' RACE reads. The profile shows approximately 48,000 distinct CDR3 sequences, roughly 17% of them singletons. Sequencing used PBMCs. The receptors were sampled from a man between 60 and 75 years old in good health.

This clonotype showed up many times. V gene TRBV29-1 combines with J gene TRBJ2-3; 7 bases match TRBD2. The length of the CDR3 is 15 residues. V shed 6 bases and J 1 base; nucleotides not matched to a gene: 10. The germline V gene encodes CDR1 SQVTM and CDR2 ANQGSEA. The CDR3 protein is CSVGKGGRGTDTQYF. The CDR3 DNA sequence: TGCAGCGTAGGCAAAGGCGGGAGAGGCACAGATACGCAGTATTTT.

V gene TRBV4-2 combines with J gene TRBJ2-6; D unclear. This CDR3 has 16 residues. Trimming removed 2 bases from V and 0 bases from J, with 8 bases in between. Germline values: CDR1 LGHNA, CDR2 YNFKEQ. This chain's CDR3 is CASSQLGISGANVLTF. The CDR3 coding sequence is TGTGCCAGCAGCCAACTGGGGATCTCTGGGGCCAACGTCCTGACTTTC.

This clonotype was detected many times. The J gene is TRBJ2-7, the V gene TRBV7-9; 9 positions agree with TRBD2. The V segment lost 5 bases and the J segment 4 bases; nucleotides outside the gene matches: 15. The CDR3 is 17 residues long. From germline, CDR1 is SEHNR and CDR2 FQNEAQ (reference sequence). In DNA form, the CDR3 reads TGTGCCAGCAGCGCGCCTAGAGGTGGCGGGAGGGTGTACGAGCAGTACTTC. It yields the protein CASSAPRGGGRVYEQYF.

This clonotype was seen repeatedly, ten times or more. The V call is TRBV7-2, the J call TRBJ2-7, with D unclear. The CDR3 is made up of 17 amino acids. Trimming cost V 4 bases and J 1 base, with 20 bases left between them. CDR1 SGHTA and CDR2 FQGNSA come from the germline V gene. Here the CDR3 reads CASSSRVSRFNSYEQYF. In nucleotides, the CDR3 is TGTGCCAGCAGCTCTCGGGTCTCCCGCTTTAATTCCTACGAGCAGTACTTC.

Ten or more counts support this clonotype. This chain uses TRBV6-1 with TRBJ2-1, with unresolved D. The V end lost 8 bases, the J end lost 2 bases, and 16 bases lay between the germline ends. This CDR3 is built from 15 residues. Germline-derived CDR1 and CDR2 are MNHNS and SASEGT. In nucleotides, the CDR3 is TGTGCCAGCGAGGTCGGGTTAGAGGCCTACAATGAGCAGTTCTTC. It is translated as CASEVGLEAYNEQFF.

At least ten counts were recorded for this clonotype. This chain links TRBV4-1 with TRBJ2-3; 7 nucleotides align to TRBD2. CDR3 size: 17 residues. Germline assignment: CDR1 MGHRA and CDR2 YSYEKL. J lost 4 bases, V lost 1 base, and 11 bases had no gene match. CDR3 region: CASSQVGRGRAPDTQYF. The CDR3 bases are TGCGCCAGCAGCCAAGTCGGTCGCGGGAGAGCGCCAGATACGCAGTATTTT.

This clonotype was picked up many times. The V gene is TRBV28, the J gene TRBJ2-1; no clear D gene. The CDR3 runs 15 residues. The germline V and J ends were trimmed by 6 bases and 0 bases, with 12 bases remaining between them. Per the germline V gene, CDR1 is MDHEN and CDR2 is SYDVKM. CDR3 nucleotides: TGTGCCAGCAGGTCGGATCAGAGCTCCTACAATGAGCAGTTCTTC. Protein sequence: CASRSDQSSYNEQFF.

This clonotype was recorded many times. The genes are TRBV19 and TRBJ2-1, with unresolved D. V shed 3 bases and J shed 0 bases, with 12 bases lying between them. The CDR3 is made up of 16 amino acids. Germline V gene lookup returns CDR1 LNHDA and CDR2 SQIVND (reference sequence). In DNA, the CDR3 is TGTGCCAGTAGTATCGGGTGGGGTAGCTCCTACAATGAGCAGTTCTTC. The encoded protein is CASSIGWGSSYNEQFF.

This clonotype was picked up a small number of times. V gene TRBV28 combines with J gene TRBJ2-1; 11 nucleotides match TRBD2. Germline CDR1 and CDR2: MDHEN and SYDVKM. With 0 bases clipped from V and 9 bases from J, the junction kept 7 bases outside the gene matches. The CDR3 runs to 16 residues. DNA of the CDR3: TGTGCCAGCAGTTTATGGACTAGCGGGAAACAAGGTGAGCAGTTCTTC. This sequence encodes CASSLWTSGKQGEQFF.

This clonotype was picked up many times. The CDR3 DNA follows: TGTGCCAGCAGCCCCGGTAGGACAGGGTCCGACGAGCAGTACTTC. Translation: CASSPGRTGSDEQYF. The chain uses TRBV7-6 and TRBJ2-7; TRBD1 aligns across 8 bases. The CDR3 is 15 residues long. Germline V CDR1 and CDR2: SGHVS, FNYEAQ. Losses at the gene ends were 5 bases for V and 5 bases for J; bases not matched to a gene: 11.

This clonotype was seen at least ten times. CDR3 nucleotides: TGTGCCAGCAGTCCGCGGACAGGGGCGAGCTCCTACGAGCAGTACTTC. This encodes CASSPRTGASSYEQYF. The chain employs TRBV27 and TRBJ2-7, with TRBD1 matching over 9 bases. The germline CDR1 and CDR2 sequences are MNHEY and SMNVEV (reference sequence). V lost 5 bases, J lost 0 bases, and 8 bases stayed unmatched. CDR3 length equals 16 residues.

This clonotype showed up many times. The chain couples TRBV7-2 to TRBJ2-2; 9 bases match TRBD2. Germline loops: CDR1 SGHTA, CDR2 FQGNSA. The CDR3 length is 14 residues. The ends lost 5 bases at V and 9 bases at J; junction bases unmatched: 7. In nucleotides, the CDR3 is TGTGCCAGCAGCCTGGGACTAGCTTTCAGGGAGCTGTTTTTT. Amino acids: CASSLGLAFRELFF.

This clonotype has at least ten counts. The chain carries TRBV5-5 and TRBJ2-7; D is unresolved. CDR1 and CDR2 (germline): SGHKS, YYEKEE (reference sequence). V was cut by 0 bases and J by 5 bases, with 6 bases left in between. There are 12 residues in the CDR3. The CDR3 nucleotides read TGTGCCAGCAGCTTGGTATGGGACGAGCAGTACTTC. Protein: CASSLVWDEQYF.

In this sample, this clonotype turned up many times. V gene TRBV3-1 combines with J gene TRBJ2-7; D gene unclear. This CDR3 has 12 residues. Trimming took off 3 bases at V and 7 bases at J, with 10 bases between the two ends. In germline, CDR1 is LGHDT, CDR2 YNNKEL (reference sequence). The CDR3 bases are TGTGCCAGCAGCCATGCCCGTACGGAGCAGTACTTC. Its protein product is CASSHARTEQYF.

The rearrangement uses TRBV29-1 and TRBJ1-1; TRBD1 matches at 10 bases. J gave up 1 base and V 7 bases, and 12 bases lay outside the gene matches. CDR1 and CDR2 (germline): SQVTM, ANQGSEA. This CDR3 comprises 16 residues. The CDR3 DNA sequence: TGCAGCGCTGAGCGACAGGGGGCTTGGAGGAACACTGAAGCTTTCTTT. Translating gives CSAERQGAWRNTEAFF.

This clonotype has at least ten counts. J is TRBJ2-7 and V is TRBV3-1; 7 bases agree with TRBD1. V was clipped by 8 bases and J by 1 base; unmatched bases: 2. The CDR3 is 12 amino acids. Per the germline V gene, CDR1 is LGHDT and CDR2 is YNNKEL (reference sequence). The CDR3, as DNA: TGTGCCAGCGAGGGGGCTTCCTACGAGCAGTACTTC. Protein: CASEGASYEQYF.

This clonotype was observed many times. This chain joins TRBV5-1 and TRBJ1-1; D is uncertain. The V and J ends lost 4 bases and 1 base respectively, with 11 bases between them. The CDR3 extends over 14 amino acids. CDR1 SGHRS and CDR2 YFSETQ come from the germline V gene. CDR3: CASSDGSGNTEAFF. The CDR3 DNA reads as TGCGCCAGCAGCGACGGGTCAGGGAACACTGAAGCTTTCTTT.

The table lists this clonotype with many counts. The chain combines TRBV5-1 with TRBJ2-5; no firm D call. Germline values: CDR1 SGHRS, CDR2 YFSETQ. The CDR3 runs to 14 residues. Deletions cut 1 base from V and 5 bases from J, with 12 bases between. The CDR3 is CASSLLQSMETQYF. CDR3 nucleotides: TGCGCCAGCAGCTTGCTCCAGAGCATGGAGACCCAGTACTTC.

This clonotype has at least ten counts. This sequence joins TRBV20-1 and TRBJ2-3; no clear D. Per the germline V gene, CDR1 is DFQATT and CDR2 is SNEGSKA (reference sequence). The CDR3 contains 13 residues. V lost 1 base and J 4 bases, leaving 9 bases between the germline ends. CDR3 DNA sequence: TGCAGTGCTAGAGTCCCTGGGGCAGATACGCAGTATTTT. Encoded protein: CSARVPGADTQYF.